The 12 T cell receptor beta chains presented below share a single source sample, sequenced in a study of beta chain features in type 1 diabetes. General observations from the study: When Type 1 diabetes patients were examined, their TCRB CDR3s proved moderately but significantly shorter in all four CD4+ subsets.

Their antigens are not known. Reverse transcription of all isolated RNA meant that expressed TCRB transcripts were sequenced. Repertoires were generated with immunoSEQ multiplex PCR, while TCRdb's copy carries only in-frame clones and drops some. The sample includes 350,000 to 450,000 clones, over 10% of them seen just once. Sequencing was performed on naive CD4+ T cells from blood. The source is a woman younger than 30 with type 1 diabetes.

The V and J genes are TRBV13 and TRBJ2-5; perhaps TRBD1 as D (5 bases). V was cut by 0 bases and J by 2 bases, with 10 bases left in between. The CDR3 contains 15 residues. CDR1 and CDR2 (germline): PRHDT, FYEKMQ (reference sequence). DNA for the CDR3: TGTGCCAGCAGCTTAGGGCAGGGCCTACAAGAGACCCAGTACTTC. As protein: CASSLGQGLQETQYF.

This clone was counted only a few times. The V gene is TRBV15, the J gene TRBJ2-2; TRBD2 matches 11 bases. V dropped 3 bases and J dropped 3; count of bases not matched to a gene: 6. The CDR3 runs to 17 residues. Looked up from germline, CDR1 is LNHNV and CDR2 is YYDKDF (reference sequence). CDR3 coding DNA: TGTGCCACCAGCAGGCGACTAGCGGGGAGCTACACCGGGGAGCTGTTTTTT. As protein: CATSRRLAGSYTGELFF.

The CDR3 nucleotides are TGTGCCAGCAGCCAGTGGAGCGGGAGATCCCAAGATACGCAGTATTTT. It specifies CASSQWSGRSQDTQYF. This chain links TRBV7-2 with TRBJ2-3, with 8 nucleotides matching TRBD2. Germline CDR1 and CDR2: SGHTA and FQGNSA. With V trimmed by 5 bases and J by 5 bases, 12 bases remained unmatched. The CDR3 is 16 amino acids.

The CDR3 is CASSLANSYGYTF. The DNA of the CDR3 is TGTGCCAGCAGCTTAGCAAACAGCTATGGCTACACCTTC. The rearrangement uses TRBV7-2 and TRBJ1-2; no definite D call. CDR3 length: 13 amino acids. Trimming removed 0 bases at V and 4 bases at J, with 6 bases between. Germline V CDR1 and CDR2: SGHTA, FQGNSA.

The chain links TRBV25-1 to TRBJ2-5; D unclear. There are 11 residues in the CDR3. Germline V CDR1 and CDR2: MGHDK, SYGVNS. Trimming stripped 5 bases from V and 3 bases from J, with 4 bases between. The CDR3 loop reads CASSPKETQYF. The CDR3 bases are TGTGCCAGCAGTCCCAAAGAGACCCAGTACTTC.

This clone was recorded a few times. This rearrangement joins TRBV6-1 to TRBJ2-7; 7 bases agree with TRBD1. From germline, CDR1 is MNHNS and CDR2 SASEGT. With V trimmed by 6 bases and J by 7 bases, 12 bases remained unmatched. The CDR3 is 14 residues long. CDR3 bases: TGTGCCAGCAGCCCACCGGGACAGCTATGGGAGCAGTACTTC. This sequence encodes CASSPPGQLWEQYF.

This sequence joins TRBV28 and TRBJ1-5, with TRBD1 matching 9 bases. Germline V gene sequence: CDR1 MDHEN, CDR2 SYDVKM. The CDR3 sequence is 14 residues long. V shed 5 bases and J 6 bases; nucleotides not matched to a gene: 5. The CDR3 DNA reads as TGTGCCAGCAGTCCTACAGGGGGCACTCAGCCCCAGCATTTT. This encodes CASSPTGGTQPQHF.

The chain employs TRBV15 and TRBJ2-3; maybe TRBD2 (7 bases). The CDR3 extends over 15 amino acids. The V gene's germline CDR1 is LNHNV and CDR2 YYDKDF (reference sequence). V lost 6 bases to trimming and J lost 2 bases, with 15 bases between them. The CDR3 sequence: CATRLGRGPTDTQYF. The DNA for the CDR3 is TGTGCCACCAGACTCGGGCGGGGGCCCACAGATACGCAGTATTTT.

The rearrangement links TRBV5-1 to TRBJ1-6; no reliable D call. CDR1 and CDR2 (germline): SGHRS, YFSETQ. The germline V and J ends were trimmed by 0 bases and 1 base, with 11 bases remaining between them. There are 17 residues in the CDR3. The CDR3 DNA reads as TGCGCCAGCAGCTTGGGCGGTGCGCCGTCCTATAATTCACCCCTCCACTTT. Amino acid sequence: CASSLGGAPSYNSPLHF.

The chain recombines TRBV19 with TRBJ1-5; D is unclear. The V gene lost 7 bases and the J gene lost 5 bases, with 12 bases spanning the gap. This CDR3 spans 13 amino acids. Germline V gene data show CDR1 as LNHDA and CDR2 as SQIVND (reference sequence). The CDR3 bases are TGTGCCAGTACCGACTACCGGGATCAGCCCCAGCATTTT. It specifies CASTDYRDQPQHF.

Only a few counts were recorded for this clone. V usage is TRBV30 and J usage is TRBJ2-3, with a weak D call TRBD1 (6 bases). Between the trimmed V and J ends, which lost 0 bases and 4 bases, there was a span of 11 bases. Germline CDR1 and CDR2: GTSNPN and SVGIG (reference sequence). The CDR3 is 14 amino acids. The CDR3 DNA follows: TGTGCCTGGAGTGTTGGCAGGGGACCAGATACGCAGTATTTT. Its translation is CAWSVGRGPDTQYF. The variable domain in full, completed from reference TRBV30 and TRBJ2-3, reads SQTIHQWPATLVQPVGSPLSLECTVEGTSNPNLYWYRQAAGRGLQLLFYSVGIGQISSEVPQNLSASRPQDRQFILSSKKLLLSDSGFYLCAWSVGRGPDTQYFGPGTRLTVL.

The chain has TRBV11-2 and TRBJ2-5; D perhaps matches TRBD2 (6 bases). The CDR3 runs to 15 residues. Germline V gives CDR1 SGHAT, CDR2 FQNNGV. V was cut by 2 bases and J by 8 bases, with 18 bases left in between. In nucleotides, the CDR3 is TGTGCCAGCAGCTTACTCGGCGGGATAGGAGAAACCCAGTACTTC. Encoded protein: CASSLLGGIGETQYF.